These T cell receptor beta chains were read from a single sample in a study of T cell repertoires in cytomegalovirus infection. From the reads, TCRdb called clonotypes with MiXCR, one entry per CDR3 protein. The repertoire consists of approximately 320,000 distinct CDR3 sequences, with roughly 9.5% occurring once and the leading ten covering 4.3%. Sequences were obtained from PBMCs. These TCRs come from a human donor in good health (CMV status not recorded). Some clones in this sample may be carry-over from other donors' samples. CDR3s include the opening cysteine and the closing phenylalanine or tryptophan. D genes are given only for firm matches. For some rows the clone size is stated as once, few or many, or as a class when expanded; others skip it.

NA TRBV7-2 NA CASSPQTANYGYTF
NA TRBV28 few CASSPHDPGLVGIQYF
NA TRBV19 many CASSTVVRATSPLHF
NA TRBV7-2 many CASSYGPNTEAFF
NA TRBV6-1 NA CASRQLAGYTEAFF
TRBD1 TRBV28 few CASSSGTGGGQPQHF
NA TRBV7-8 many CASSLRRGWPGNYGYTF
TRBD1 TRBV10-3 many CAISGGTVNMNTEAFF
TRBD2 TRBV11-1 many CASRQTGGGREQYF
NA TRBV7-2 many CASSSQTANTEAFF
NA TRBV20-1 NA CSAQLQGNQPQHF
TRBD2 TRBV14 NA CASSRFGTSGNQADTQYF
TRBD1 TRBV6-1 many CASSWERGRAKNIQYF
NA TRBV7-9 many CASSSVYEQYF
NA TRBV20-1 many CSANGDSYEQYF
TRBD1 TRBV28 few CASSAGTGGSNQPQHF
NA TRBV7-2 many CASSLVPANYGYTF
TRBD2 TRBV7-2 many CASSLASGKSYEQYF
NA TRBV9 NA CASSASDRRGEQYF
NA TRBV5-3 NA CASSLEPGGVGNNQPQHF
NA TRBV7-2 NA CASSTRVVPGHEQYF
NA TRBV20-1 few CSARFGQGTTEAFF
TRBD1 TRBV12-3/TRBV12-4 many CASSQPGTVEAFF
TRBD1 TRBV2 many CASSVARTGGSGNQPQHF
TRBD1 TRBV6-1 many CASSYLTGGTGELFF
NA TRBV6-5 few CASSYSPGANVLTF
NA TRBV7-9 NA CASSPGEYENTIYF
TRBD1 TRBV7-2 many CASSTGTGTYTQYF
NA TRBV7-2 NA CASSRMDWSGGEQYF
NA TRBV7-2 many CASRGGVGFPDTQYF
NA TRBV19 few CASRAGRERRGTDTQYF
NA TRBV20-1 few CSASTEADTQYF
NA TRBV7-2 many CASSYRSGNQPQHF
NA TRBV24-1 NA CATSDFVNEQFF